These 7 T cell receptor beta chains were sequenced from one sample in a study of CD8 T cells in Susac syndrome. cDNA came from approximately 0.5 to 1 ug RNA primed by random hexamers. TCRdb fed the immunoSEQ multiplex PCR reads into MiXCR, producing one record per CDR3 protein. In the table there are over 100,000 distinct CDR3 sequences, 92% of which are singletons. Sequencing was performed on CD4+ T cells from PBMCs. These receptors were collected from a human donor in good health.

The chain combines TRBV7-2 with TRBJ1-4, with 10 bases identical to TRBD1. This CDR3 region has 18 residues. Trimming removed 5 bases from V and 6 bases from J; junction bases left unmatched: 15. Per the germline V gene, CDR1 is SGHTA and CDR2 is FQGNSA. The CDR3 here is CASSVRPLGQGYYEKLFF. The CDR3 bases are TGTGCCAGCAGCGTAAGACCTCTGGGACAGGGGTATTATGAAAAACTGTTTTTT.

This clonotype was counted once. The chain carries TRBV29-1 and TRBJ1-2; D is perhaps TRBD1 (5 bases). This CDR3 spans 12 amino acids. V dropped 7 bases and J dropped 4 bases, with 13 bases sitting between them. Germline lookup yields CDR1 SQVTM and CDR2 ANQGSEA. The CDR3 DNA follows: TGCAGCGCTGCCAGGGATTTCTATGGCTACACCTTC. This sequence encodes CSAARDFYGYTF.

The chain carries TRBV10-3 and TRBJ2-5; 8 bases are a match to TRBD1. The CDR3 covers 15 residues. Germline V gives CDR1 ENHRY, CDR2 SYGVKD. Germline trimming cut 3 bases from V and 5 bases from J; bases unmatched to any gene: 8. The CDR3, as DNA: TGTGCCATCAGTGATGGGACAGGTAAACAGGAGACCCAGTACTTC. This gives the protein CAISDGTGKQETQYF.

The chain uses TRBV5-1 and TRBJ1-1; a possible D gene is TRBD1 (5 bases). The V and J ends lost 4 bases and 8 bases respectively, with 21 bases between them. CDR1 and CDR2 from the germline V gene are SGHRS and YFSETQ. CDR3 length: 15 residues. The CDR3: CASSLGGTAGGEAFF. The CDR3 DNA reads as TGCGCCAGCAGCCTCGGCGGGACGGCGGGGGGAGAAGCTTTCTTT.

The CDR3 DNA reads as TGTGCCAGCAGAGAATGGGTCCCCTCTAACGAGCAGTACTTC. Its translation: CASREWVPSNEQYF. J is TRBJ2-7 and V is TRBV2; D uncertain. The CDR3 loop spans 14 amino acids. V lost 6 bases, J lost 5 bases, and 17 bases lay in between. The V gene's germline CDR1 is SNHLY and CDR2 FYNNEI.

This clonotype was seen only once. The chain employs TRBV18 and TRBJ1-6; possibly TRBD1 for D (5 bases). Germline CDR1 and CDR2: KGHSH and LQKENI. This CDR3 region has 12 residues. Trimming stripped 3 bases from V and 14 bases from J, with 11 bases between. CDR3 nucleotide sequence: TGTGCCAGCTCACCGGACACCTTGACCCTCCACTTT. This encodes CASSPDTLTLHF.

The CDR3 sequence is CASSAGQPTEAFF. The CDR3 DNA follows: TGTGCCAGCTCAGCCGGACAGCCCACTGAAGCTTTCTTT. The chain employs TRBV18 and TRBJ1-1, with D tentatively TRBD1 (6 bases). From germline, CDR1 is KGHSH and CDR2 LQKENI. V was pared by 5 bases and J by 4 bases, with 11 bases between. The CDR3 covers 13 residues. Full variable domain (remainder filled in from reference TRBV18 and TRBJ1-1): NAGVMQNPRHLVRRRGQEARLRCSPMKGHSHVYWYRQLPEEGLKFMVYLQKENIIDESGMPKERFSAEFPKEGPSILRIQQVVRGDSAAYFCASSAGQPTEAFFGQGTRLTVV.